Reported below is one T cell receptor (beta chain). Only in-frame clones appear in the TCRdb table, and some are missing; sequencing was by immunoSEQ multiplex PCR. The sample has 160,000 or so clones, just over 95% seen once; the top ten hold approximately 1%. The data are from a study of control samples from healthy donors and cancer patients. V was cut by 3 bases and J by 0 bases, with 12 bases left in between. The CDR3 is 16 residues long. From germline, CDR1 is MDHEN and CDR2 SYDVKM. This clonotype was obtained from a woman aged 30 to 39 in good health. This sequence joins TRBV28 and TRBJ2-1; maybe TRBD1 (5 bases). Sequences were obtained from blood. DNA of the CDR3: TGTGCCAGCAGTTTGGACAATCCGAGCTCCTACAATGAGCAGTTCTTC. It translates to CASSLDNPSSYNEQFF.